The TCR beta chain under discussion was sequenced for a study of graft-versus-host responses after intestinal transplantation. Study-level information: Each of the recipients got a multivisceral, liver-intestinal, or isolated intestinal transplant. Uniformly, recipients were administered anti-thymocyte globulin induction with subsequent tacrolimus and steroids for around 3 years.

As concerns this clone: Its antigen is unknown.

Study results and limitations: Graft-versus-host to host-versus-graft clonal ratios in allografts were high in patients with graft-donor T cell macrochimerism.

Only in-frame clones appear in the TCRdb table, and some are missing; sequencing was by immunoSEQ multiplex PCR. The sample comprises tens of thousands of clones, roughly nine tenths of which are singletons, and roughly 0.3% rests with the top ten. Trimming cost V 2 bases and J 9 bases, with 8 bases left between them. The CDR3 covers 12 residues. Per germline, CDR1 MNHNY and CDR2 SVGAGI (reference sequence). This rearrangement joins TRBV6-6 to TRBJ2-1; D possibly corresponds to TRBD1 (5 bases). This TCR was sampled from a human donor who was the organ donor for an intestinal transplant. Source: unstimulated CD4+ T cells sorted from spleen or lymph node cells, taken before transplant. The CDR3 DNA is TGTGCCAGCAGTTACCTCGACAGTGAGCAGTTCTTC. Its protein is CASSYLDSEQFF.